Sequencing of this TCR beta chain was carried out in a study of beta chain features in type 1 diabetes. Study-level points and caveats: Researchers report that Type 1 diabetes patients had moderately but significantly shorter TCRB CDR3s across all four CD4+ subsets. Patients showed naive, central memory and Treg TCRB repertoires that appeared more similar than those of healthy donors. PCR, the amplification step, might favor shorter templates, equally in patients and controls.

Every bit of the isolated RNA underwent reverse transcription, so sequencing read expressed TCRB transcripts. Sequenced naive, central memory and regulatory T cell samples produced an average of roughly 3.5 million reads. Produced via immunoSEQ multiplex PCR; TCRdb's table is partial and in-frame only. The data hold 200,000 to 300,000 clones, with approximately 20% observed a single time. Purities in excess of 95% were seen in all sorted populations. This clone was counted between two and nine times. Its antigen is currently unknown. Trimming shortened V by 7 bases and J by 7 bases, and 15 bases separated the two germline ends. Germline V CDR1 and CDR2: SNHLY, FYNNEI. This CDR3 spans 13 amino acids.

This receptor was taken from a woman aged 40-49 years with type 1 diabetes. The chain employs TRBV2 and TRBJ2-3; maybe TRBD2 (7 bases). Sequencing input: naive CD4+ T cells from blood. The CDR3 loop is CASTEGGMNTQYF. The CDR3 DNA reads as TGTGCCAGCACCGAGGGGGGGATGAATACGCAGTATTTT.